Sequencing of this T cell receptor (beta chain) was carried out in a study of blood T cell repertoires in COVID-19. Germline V gives CDR1 GTSNPN, CDR2 SVGIG (reference sequence). V shed 5 bases, J shed 0 bases, and the junction held 3 bases outside the gene matches. The CDR3 spans 13 residues. Authors' analysis steps: For nucleated cells, counts were estimated from reference gene primer amplification. Using immunoSEQ multiplex PCR, the repertoire was profiled, and TCRdb retains in-frame clones only, with some absent. V, J and clone size were drawn from that table, and D and trimming were deduced from the DNA. Among tens of thousands of clones listed, about 82% were seen once.

V is TRBV30 and J is TRBJ1-1, with 7 positions matching TRBD1. The sequencing input was peripheral blood. The receptor was derived from a human donor in a cohort sampled during active COVID-19. CDR3 region: CAWSTGVNTEAFF. CDR3 nucleotides: TGTGCCTGGTCTACAGGGGTGAACACTGAAGCTTTCTTT.